Included here is one T cell receptor (beta chain) sequence, with context. Its antigen is unidentified. Germline V gives CDR1 MNHEY, CDR2 SVGAGI. The CDR3 consists of 14 residues. Trimming pared 3 bases from V and 5 bases from J, leaving 11 bases between. The source of the sample is a study of T cells in localized non-small cell lung cancer. Findings and limits, study-wide: Multi-region tumor sequencing was not done, so intratumor heterogeneity could not be excluded. Median around 56 top-100 tumor clones were shared with paired adjacent lung. Maximal T cell clonality occurred in uninvolved adjacent lung, with tumor ranking below it. A higher density of T cells in blood coincided with extended overall survival.

Data came from immunoSEQ multiplex PCR; TCRdb stores just in-frame clones and leaves some out. The profile shows tens of thousands of clones, around 90% of them singletons. The sequence was collected from a male donor older than 55 with stage I squamous cell lung carcinoma. The chain joins TRBV6-5 to TRBJ1-5; maybe TRBD1 (5 bases). This specimen consisted of peripheral blood, obtained before any cancer treatment. Written as DNA, the CDR3 is TGTGCCAGCAGTTATGGGCCCAGGGATCAGCCCCAGCATTTT. Translation gives CASSYGPRDQPQHF.